These 21 T cell receptor beta chains were sequenced from one sample in a study of T-cell memory formation after mild COVID-19. MiXCR was run by TCRdb on the 5' RACE reads, yielding one entry per CDR3 protein. The repertoire includes 380,000 or so distinct CDR3 sequences, roughly 13% of them detected once, and about 20% sits in the top ten. Sequencing was carried out using PBMCs or a T cell subset sorted from them (not recorded which). Source of these receptors: a man between 18 and 29 years old who had mild COVID-19 (a few samples of this study predate the infection). Cell type and time point are not known.

This clonotype showed up many times. V usage is TRBV20-1 and J usage is TRBJ2-1; maybe TRBD2 (6 bases). The ends were cut back, 0 bases at V and 6 bases at J, with 18 bases in the middle. Germline loops: CDR1 DFQATT, CDR2 SNEGSKA (reference sequence). This CDR3 spans 16 amino acids. The CDR3 nucleotides are TGCAGTGCTAGAGATCGGGCGGGACTCCTTACCAATGAGCAGTTCTTC. It translates to CSARDRAGLLTNEQFF.

The CDR3 here is CASRNRQGRYEQYV. The DNA for the CDR3 is TGTGCCAGCAGAAACAGACAGGGCCGTTACGAGCAGTACGTC. The chain recombines TRBV27 with TRBJ2-7; 7 bases map to TRBD1. V shed 6 bases and J 4 bases; nucleotides not matched to a gene: 9. Germline V gene data show CDR1 as MNHEY and CDR2 as SMNVEV (reference sequence). The CDR3 contains 14 residues.

The V and J genes are TRBV11-2 and TRBJ2-3, with 10 positions matching TRBD2. The CDR3 length is 17 residues. CDR1 and CDR2 from the germline V gene are SGHAT and FQNNGV. V lost 1 base, J lost 5 bases, and 9 bases stayed unmatched. CDR3 region: CASSLGSGGAVLDTQYF. The CDR3, as DNA: TGTGCCAGCAGCTTAGGAAGCGGGGGGGCAGTTTTAGATACGCAGTATTTT. Looking up the rest from reference TRBV11-2 and TRBJ2-3 gives the full variable domain: EAGVAQSPRYKIIEKRQSVAFWCNPISGHATLYWYQQILGQGPKLLIQFQNNGVVDDSQLPKDRFSAERLKGVDSTLKIQPAKLEDSAVYLCASSLGSGGAVLDTQYFGPGTRLTVL.

This sequence joins TRBV7-9 and TRBJ2-7, with D uncertain. V lost 2 bases to trimming and J lost 6 bases, with 11 bases between them. The CDR3 is made up of 13 amino acids. The germline V gene has CDR1 SEHNR and CDR2 FQNEAQ (reference sequence). CDR3 DNA: TGTGCCAGCAGCTTATCCCAGCGCCCCGAGCAGTACTTC. Amino acids: CASSLSQRPEQYF.

This clonotype showed up many times. This sequence joins TRBV18 and TRBJ2-7; 10 nucleotides match TRBD1. J gave up 3 bases and V 8 bases, and 7 bases lay outside the gene matches. The CDR3 consists of 14 residues. In germline, CDR1 is KGHSH, CDR2 LQKENI. The CDR3 loop reads CASSPRDRGYEQYF. CDR3 bases: TGTGCCAGCAGCCCCCGGGACAGGGGCTACGAGCAGTACTTC. The whole variable domain, filled in from reference TRBV18 and TRBJ2-7, reads NAGVMQNPRHLVRRRGQEARLRCSPMKGHSHVYWYRQLPEEGLKFMVYLQKENIIDESGMPKERFSAEFPKEGPSILRIQQVVRGDSAAYFCASSPRDRGYEQYFGPGTRLTVT.

This clonotype was seen at least ten times. The V and J genes are TRBV5-1 and TRBJ1-1; 7 nucleotides align to TRBD1. Germline CDR1 and CDR2: SGHRS and YFSETQ. CDR3 length: 13 residues. The junction had 8 bases not matched to a gene; V was cut back by 7 bases and J by 5 bases. The CDR3 nucleotides read TGCGCCAGCTGGGAACAGGGGCTGACTGAAGCTTTCTTT. As protein: CASWEQGLTEAFF.

The chain has TRBV20-1 and TRBJ1-6; no clear D gene. This CDR3 is built from 15 residues. Germline CDR1 and CDR2: DFQATT and SNEGSKA (reference sequence). V was cut by 5 bases and J by 8 bases, with 19 bases left in between. The CDR3 is CSAPREGSRDSPLHF. The DNA for the CDR3 is TGCAGTGCTCCCCGTGAGGGTTCGCGGGATTCACCCCTCCACTTT.

This clonotype was detected only a few times. The chain employs TRBV12-3 or TRBV12-4 and TRBJ1-1; TRBD1 matches at 8 bases. This CDR3 has 15 amino acids. J lost 5 bases, V lost 3 bases, and 8 bases had no gene match. CDR3 DNA: TGTGCCAGCAGTTTGGGAGGGTGGACAGGGACTGAAGCTTTCTTT. Its protein product is CASSLGGWTGTEAFF.

This clonotype came up many times. The V gene is TRBV6-5, the J gene TRBJ1-1; weak D call: TRBD1 (5 bases). Germline-derived CDR1 and CDR2 are MNHEY and SVGAGI. The CDR3 consists of 15 residues. V gave up 0 bases and J gave up 0 bases, with 8 bases separating them. CDR3 in DNA: TGTGCCAGCAGTTACTCGGGGACCGTGAACACTGAAGCTTTCTTT. This codes for CASSYSGTVNTEAFF.

J is TRBJ1-2 and V is TRBV5-1; D remains unclear. This CDR3 region has 13 residues. Germline-derived CDR1 and CDR2 are SGHRS and YFSETQ. V shed 4 bases and J shed 4 bases, with 11 bases lying between them. CDR3 DNA sequence: TGCGCCAGCAGCGCGCCTGAGACCTATGGCTACACCTTC. It is translated as CASSAPETYGYTF.

V is TRBV3-1 and J is TRBJ2-1; possible D gene TRBD2, 5 bases. V lost 2 bases to trimming and J lost 0 bases, with 8 bases between them. The CDR3 contains 15 residues. CDR1 and CDR2 (germline): LGHDT, YNNKEL (reference sequence). This chain's CDR3 is CASSQSRGSYNEQFF. In DNA form, the CDR3 reads TGTGCCAGCAGCCAAAGCCGGGGCTCCTACAATGAGCAGTTCTTC.

This chain joins TRBV28 and TRBJ2-2, with D hard to call. Germline CDR1 and CDR2: MDHEN and SYDVKM. This CDR3 has 17 amino acids. The V end was cut by 4 bases, the J end by 9 bases, with 24 bases between. Here the CDR3 reads CASSSMTVTLVPRELFF. The DNA for the CDR3 is TGTGCCAGCAGTTCGATGACCGTTACACTCGTCCCCCGGGAGCTGTTTTTT.

The chain carries TRBV12-3 or TRBV12-4 and TRBJ1-2, with a tentative D call TRBD1 (6 bases). V was cut by 2 bases and J by 6 bases, with 13 bases left in between. The CDR3 runs to 14 residues. Here the CDR3 reads CASSLFEGVDGYTF. CDR3 DNA: TGTGCCAGCAGTTTATTTGAGGGGGTTGATGGCTACACCTTC.

The CDR3 nucleotides read TGTGCCAGCAGTGAACGGGTCCTCTATGGCTACACCTTC. Translated: CASSERVLYGYTF. This chain uses TRBV28 with TRBJ1-2, with no clear D. Germline CDR1 is MDHEN and CDR2 is SYDVKM. V lost 5 bases, J lost 4 bases, and 11 bases lay in between. The CDR3 is 13 residues long.

This clonotype appeared a few times. The chain has TRBV5-1 and TRBJ1-1, with no clear D. There are 14 residues in the CDR3. The ends were cut back, 0 bases at V and 3 bases at J, with 9 bases in the middle. Germline lookup yields CDR1 SGHRS and CDR2 YFSETQ. Written as DNA, the CDR3 is TGCGCCAGCAGCTTGGACCCCTCATACACTGAAGCTTTCTTT. It codes for CASSLDPSYTEAFF.

The rearrangement uses TRBV19 and TRBJ2-2; a weak D match, TRBD1 (7 bases). The CDR3 is 14 amino acids. Deletions cut 6 bases from V and 3 bases from J, with 11 bases between. Germline V CDR1 and CDR2: LNHDA, SQIVND (reference sequence). Written as DNA, the CDR3 is TGTGCCAGTAGCCGCAGGGGGGACACCGGGGAGCTGTTTTTT. Translating gives CASSRRGDTGELFF.

This chain connects TRBV20-1 to TRBJ2-7; TRBD2 aligns across 8 bases. J gave up 1 base and V 0 bases, and 20 bases lay outside the gene matches. The CDR3 consists of 20 residues. Germline values: CDR1 DFQATT, CDR2 SNEGSKA (reference sequence). The CDR3 reads CSARDSEAGDGALVSYEQYF. The CDR3 bases are TGCAGTGCTAGAGATTCCGAAGCGGGGGACGGAGCCTTAGTTTCCTACGAGCAGTACTTC.

Only one count was recorded for this clonotype. The chain employs TRBV4-1 and TRBJ2-3; 9 positions match TRBD2. The V gene's germline CDR1 is MGHRA and CDR2 YSYEKL. With V trimmed by 5 bases and J by 2 bases, 8 bases remained unmatched. CDR3 size: 16 residues. As DNA, the CDR3 is TGCGCCAGCAGCAAGGGCAGCGGGGGGAACACAGATACGCAGTATTTT. Protein sequence: CASSKGSGGNTDTQYF.

This clonotype was seen many times. The V gene is TRBV4-1, the J gene TRBJ2-1; 14 positions agree with TRBD2. The CDR3 is 18 amino acids. Per germline, CDR1 MGHRA and CDR2 YSYEKL. V trimming: 3 bases; J trimming: 6 bases; junction bases outside the gene matches: 10. CDR3 DNA: TGCGCCAGCAGCCAGCTCGACCTCGGACTAGCGGGGGGCAATGAGCAGTTCTTC. Its translation: CASSQLDLGLAGGNEQFF.

In its sample, this clonotype was seen a few times. The chain couples TRBV5-6 to TRBJ2-7; D is possibly TRBD1 (5 bases). There are 15 residues in the CDR3. Germline V gene sequence: CDR1 SGHDT, CDR2 YYEEEE. Trimming took 4 bases from V and 4 from J, leaving 18 bases between them. The CDR3 reads CASSPQGRAGYEQYV. In DNA, the CDR3 is TGTGCCAGCAGCCCCCAGGGTAGGGCAGGATACGAGCAGTACGTC.

This clonotype appeared a few times. The CDR3 DNA reads as TGCGCCAGCAGCTTGGTCAGGGATATATTCAATGAGCAGTTCTTC. Its translation is CASSLVRDIFNEQFF. The chain employs TRBV5-1 and TRBJ2-1, with a weak D call TRBD1 (5 bases). This CDR3 has 15 residues. The germline V gene encodes CDR1 SGHRS and CDR2 YFSETQ. V lost 0 bases to trimming and J lost 6 bases, with 13 bases between them.